These 31 T cell receptor beta chains originate from one sample sequenced in a study of metastatic and nonmetastatic thyroid tumors (dated by TCRdb to the early 2020s). To prepare the library, PCR was applied. Sequencing relied on an Illumina HiSeq 4000. The raw public data were reprocessed by TCRdb itself: fastp quality trimming at Q25, MiXCR clonotype calling, in-frame beta chains only. A total of 30,000 to 50,000 clones appear in this sample, 15% to 20% of them only once. The ten largest make up about an eighth of the sample. No patient had received any treatment before thyroid surgery. Input material: tumor tissue. Source of these receptors: a female donor with papillary thyroid cancer or a benign thyroid nodule (not recorded which). Some clones in this sample may be carry-over from other donors' samples.

This clone has just a few counts. Distinct nucleotide sequences in the sample also encode this CDR3. The chain has TRBV24-1 and TRBJ2-3; D perhaps matches TRBD1 (5 bases). Trimming took 10 bases from V and 3 from J, leaving 10 bases between them. The CDR3 covers 12 residues. Germline CDR1 KGHDR, CDR2 SFDVKD. In DNA, the CDR3 is TGTGCCACAGGAAGGGGAACAGATACGCAGTATTTT. Residues: CATGRGTDTQYF.

This clone has a count of ten or more. Possible read error: a much larger clone is one base away. This chain connects TRBV6-1 to TRBJ2-7; 11 nucleotides agree with TRBD1. The CDR3 covers 15 residues. Germline V gene data show CDR1 as MNHNS and CDR2 as SASEGT. The CDR3 spells CAGSTGTGGSYEQYF. The CDR3 region has the DNA TGTGCCGGCAGCACCGGGACAGGGGGCTCCTACGAGCAGTACTTC.

The V call is TRBV5-1, the J call TRBJ2-3; D assignment may be TRBD1 or TRBD2 (8 bases each). Germline V lookup: CDR1 SGHRS, CDR2 YFSETQ. The CDR3 is made up of 19 amino acids. Trimming left V 1 base short and J 3 bases short, with 24 bases between. In nucleotides, the CDR3 is TGCGCCAGCAGCTTGCCAGGGGGCAATGCGGGAGGAAATACAGATACGCAGTATTTT. Protein sequence: CASSLPGGNAGGNTDTQYF.

This clone was found many times. The chain joins TRBV19 to TRBJ2-1; possible D gene TRBD2, 6 bases. The CDR3 runs to 14 residues. Trimming left V 5 bases short and J 1 base short, with 9 bases between. Germline CDR1 and CDR2: LNHDA and SQIVND (reference sequence). The CDR3 here is CASSPLASYNEQFF. Here the CDR3 DNA reads TGTGCCAGTAGTCCACTAGCATCCTACAATGAGCAGTTCTTC.

At least ten counts were recorded for this clone. The chain uses TRBV4-2 and TRBJ2-7, with 8 bases matching TRBD2. The germline V gene has CDR1 LGHNA and CDR2 YNFKEQ. The length of the CDR3 is 16 residues. Trimming took 2 bases from V and 5 from J; bases not matched to a gene: 11. The CDR3 nucleotides read TGTGCCAGCAGCCAAAGTCGAGCCGGGGGGGCTCACGAGCAGTACTTC. Its protein product is CASSQSRAGGAHEQYF.

This clone was counted at least ten times. The chain links TRBV6-5 to TRBJ2-3; no definite D call. V shed 0 bases and J shed 4 bases, with 8 bases lying between them. Per germline, CDR1 MNHEY and CDR2 SVGAGI. This CDR3 region has 14 residues. The chain's CDR3 is CASSYSIPADTQYF. CDR3 DNA: TGTGCCAGCAGTTACTCGATCCCTGCAGATACGCAGTATTTT.

This clone was seen only a few times. A much more abundant neighbour one base away suggests this may be a read error. The rearrangement links TRBV28 to TRBJ2-3; D remains unclear. The CDR3 has 12 residues. Looked up from germline, CDR1 is MDHEN and CDR2 is SYDVKM. V was pared by 5 bases and J by 4 bases, with 7 bases between. The CDR3 reads CASSRFPDTQYF. The CDR3 DNA reads TGTGCCAGCAGTCGATTCCCAGATACGCAGTATTTT.

In regard to this clone: A much larger clone lies a single base off, so this may be a read error. The rearrangement links TRBV5-1 to TRBJ2-5, with D possibly being TRBD2 (6 bases). This CDR3 has 14 residues. V dropped 3 bases and J dropped 6 bases, with 15 bases sitting between them. Germline V lookup: CDR1 SGHRS, CDR2 YFSETQ. This chain's CDR3 is CASSCAGRTQTQYF. CDR3 sequence (DNA): TGCGCCAGCAGCTGCGCGGGACGGACCCAGACCCAGTACTTC.

At least ten counts were recorded for this clone. J is TRBJ1-2 and V is TRBV2; tentatively, D is TRBD1 (5 bases). The V end was cut by 5 bases, the J end by 1 base, with 11 bases between. CDR1 SNHLY and CDR2 FYNNEI come from the germline V gene. The CDR3 consists of 14 residues. DNA of the CDR3: TGTGCCAGCAGTCCGGACATTTTTAACTATGGCTACACCTTC. Encoded protein: CASSPDIFNYGYTF.

The genes are TRBV5-1 and TRBJ1-1; D might be TRBD1 (6 bases). V was shortened by 2 bases and J by 3 bases, with 8 bases between the two germline ends. The germline gives CDR1 SGHRS, CDR2 YFSETQ. The CDR3 totals 13 residues. The CDR3 DNA reads as TGCGCCAGCAGCTTTGAGGGGGACACTGAAGCTTTCTTT. This translates into CASSFEGDTEAFF.

This clone has at least ten counts. Other DNA sequences from this sample encode an identical CDR3 as well. This chain joins TRBV15 and TRBJ1-4, with D possibly being TRBD1 (6 bases). CDR3 length equals 14 residues. The germline V and J ends were trimmed by 1 base and 8 bases, with 11 bases remaining between them. Germline CDR1 reads LNHNV; CDR2 reads YYDKDF (reference sequence). This CDR3 reads CATSRGGLGEKLFF. Here the CDR3 DNA reads TGTGCCACCAGCAGAGGGGGGCTAGGCGAAAAACTGTTTTTT.

With regard to this clone: The junction shows a germline mismatch at one end, possibly a read error. The CDR3 DNA follows: TGTGCCAGTAGTATCGGGGCCCGCCGGAGTGCAGATAAGCAGTATTTT. As protein: CASSIGARRSADKQYF. The rearrangement links TRBV19 to TRBJ2-3, with D possibly called TRBD1 or TRBD2 (5 bases each). The CDR3 contains 16 residues. CDR1 and CDR2 from the germline V gene are LNHDA and SQIVND (reference sequence).

The chain combines TRBV30 with TRBJ1-6; a possible D gene is TRBD1 (5 bases). The germline V gene encodes CDR1 GTSNPN and CDR2 SVGIG (reference sequence). The ends were cut back, 4 bases at V and 8 bases at J, with 9 bases in the middle. This CDR3 is 12 amino acids long. The CDR3 bases are TGTGCCTGGACGGGGGGAGATTCACCCCTCCACTTT. This sequence encodes CAWTGGDSPLHF.

This chain connects TRBV5-5 to TRBJ2-1; tentatively, D is TRBD1 (5 bases). The V gene lost 4 bases and the J gene lost 9 bases, with 11 bases spanning the gap. The CDR3 is 12 residues long. Germline CDR1 and CDR2: SGHKS and YYEKEE (reference sequence). Written as DNA, the CDR3 is TGTGCCAGCAGCCTACGGACAAGTGAGCAGTTCTTC. Its protein product is CASSLRTSEQFF. Full variable domain (rest looked up from reference TRBV5-5 and TRBJ2-1): DAGVTQSPTHLIKTRGQQVTLRCSPISGHKSVSWYQQVLGQGPQFIFQYYEKEERGRGNFPDRFSARQFPNYSSELNVNALLLGDSALYLCASSLRTSEQFFGPGTRLTVL.

A remark on this clone: Possible read error: a much larger clone is one base away. The chain carries TRBV20-1 and TRBJ1-1; the D gene is possibly TRBD1 (6 bases). CDR3 length: 16 residues. Germline CDR1 and CDR2: DFQATT and SNEGSKA (reference sequence). This CDR3 reads CSARPELDSLKTEVFF. CDR3 in DNA: TGCAGTGCTAGACCTGAATTGGACAGTCTTAAGACTGAAGTTTTCTTT.

This clone counts as large (0.1 to 1%). This chain joins TRBV6-2 or TRBV6-3 and TRBJ2-7; D is perhaps TRBD2 (6 bases). Germline V CDR1 and CDR2: MNHEY, SVGEGT. This CDR3 has 15 amino acids. Deletions cut 6 bases from V and 0 bases from J, with 15 bases between. CDR3 in amino acids: CASRDVGLPSYEQYF. The CDR3 region has the DNA TGTGCCAGCAGGGACGTGGGACTGCCCTCCTACGAGCAGTACTTC.

The rearrangement joins TRBV5-5 to TRBJ2-3; TRBD2 aligns across 8 bases. Trimming at V came to 0 bases and at J to 3 bases, leaving 3 bases not matched to a gene. The CDR3 runs to 15 residues. The germline V gene has CDR1 SGHKS and CDR2 YYEKEE (reference sequence). CDR3 loop: CASSLVAGGTDTQYF. DNA of the CDR3: TGTGCCAGCAGCTTGGTGGCGGGAGGAACAGATACGCAGTATTTT.

In this sample, this clone turned up many times. CDR3 sequence (DNA): TGTGCCAGCAGCTTAGTTCAGGGGAAGCAGTTCTTC. It translates to CASSLVQGKQFF. The chain recombines TRBV7-2 with TRBJ2-1, with a possible D match to TRBD1 (6 bases). Deletions cut 1 base from V and 11 bases from J, with 9 bases between. Germline CDR1 SGHTA, CDR2 FQGNSA. CDR3 length: 12 amino acids. The variable domain in full, completed from reference TRBV7-2 and TRBJ2-1, reads GAGVSQSPSNKVTEKGKDVELRCDPISGHTALYWYRQSLGQGLEFLIYFQGNSAPDKSGLPSDRFSAERTGGSVSTLTIQRTQQEDSAVYLCASSLVQGKQFFGPGTRLTVL.

This clone was seen ten or more times. This chain connects TRBV4-1 to TRBJ1-2; D not resolved. The CDR3 has 14 amino acids. Germline-derived CDR1 and CDR2 are MGHRA and YSYEKL. V lost 0 bases, J lost 4 bases, and 9 bases lay in between. The chain's CDR3 is CASSQDGDIYGYTF. For the CDR3, the DNA is TGCGCCAGCAGCCAAGACGGGGATATCTATGGCTACACCTTC.

The sample holds many counts of this clone. V and J are TRBV6-1 and TRBJ1-1, with TRBD1 as a possible D gene (6 bases). The CDR3 covers 14 residues. Trimming removed 6 bases from V and 5 bases from J, with 16 bases in between. In germline, CDR1 is MNHNS, CDR2 SASEGT. The CDR3 DNA sequence: TGTGCCAGCAGAAGGGGGGGGCGAGGGACTGAAGCTTTCTTT. This gives the protein CASRRGGRGTEAFF.

The V gene is TRBV6-1, the J gene TRBJ2-7, with no clear D. Germline loops: CDR1 MNHNS, CDR2 SASEGT. CDR3 size: 12 residues. Trimming cost V 5 bases and J 3 bases, with 8 bases left between them. The CDR3 nucleotides read TGTGCCAGCAGTCTTCTGGGCTACGAGCAGTACTTC. It specifies CASSLLGYEQYF.

This clone was counted a few times. The V gene is TRBV10-1, the J gene TRBJ2-2; D may be TRBD2 (7 bases). The germline V gene has CDR1 WNHNN and CDR2 SYGVQD (reference sequence). There are 14 residues in the CDR3. Trimming removed 6 bases at V and 17 bases at J, with 25 bases between. The CDR3 coding sequence is TGCGCCAGCAGCTGTCGGGGGGCACCGGGGAGTTGTTTTTTT. Encoded protein: CASSCRGAPGSCFF.

There are many counts of this clone. The J gene is TRBJ1-3, the V gene TRBV18, with 7 bases fitting TRBD1. CDR1 is KGHSH and CDR2 is LQKENI in the germline V gene. The CDR3 sequence is 17 residues long. V shed 6 bases, J shed 0 bases, and the junction held 11 bases outside the gene matches. DNA of the CDR3: TGTGCCAGCTCGTCAAACAGGGGTGATCTCTCTGGAAACACCATATATTTT. This codes for CASSSNRGDLSGNTIYF.

The sample holds a few counts of this clone. This chain joins TRBV7-6 and TRBJ2-7; D gene uncertain. V was trimmed by 4 bases and J by 6 bases, leaving 10 bases between them. In germline, CDR1 is SGHVS, CDR2 FNYEAQ. This CDR3 is 12 amino acids long. CDR3 bases: TGTGCCAGCAGCTCACACTGGCTCGAGCAGTACTTC. It specifies CASSSHWLEQYF.

This clone was seen ten or more times. The CDR3 DNA follows: TGTGCCAGCAGAACAGGGGACTATGGCTACACCTTC. It codes for CASRTGDYGYTF. V gene TRBV6-1 combines with J gene TRBJ1-2; 7 positions match TRBD1. The germline V gene has CDR1 MNHNS and CDR2 SASEGT. The length of the CDR3 is 12 residues. Trimming at V came to 6 bases and at J to 3 bases, leaving 1 base not matched to a gene.

Many counts were recorded for this clone. The same CDR3 also results from other DNA sequences found in this sample. The chain joins TRBV5-5 to TRBJ1-5; D gene uncertain. Germline CDR1 SGHKS, CDR2 YYEKEE (reference sequence). Trimming cost V 4 bases and J 1 base, with 12 bases left between them. The CDR3 covers 15 residues. CDR3 sequence: CASSHRGTSNQPQHF. The CDR3 region has the DNA TGTGCCAGCAGCCACCGAGGCACCAGCAATCAGCCCCAGCATTTT.

In its sample, this clone was seen many times. This chain connects TRBV5-1 to TRBJ2-6; no definite D call. V lost 1 base and J 4 bases, leaving 9 bases between the germline ends. The CDR3 totals 15 residues. The germline gives CDR1 SGHRS, CDR2 YFSETQ. The chain's CDR3 is CASSLLLSGANVLTF. CDR3 sequence (DNA): TGCGCCAGCAGCTTGTTACTGTCGGGGGCCAACGTCCTGACTTTC.

This clone was found many times. A much bigger clone sits one base away, suggesting this may be a read error. This chain joins TRBV6-4 and TRBJ1-1; no clear D. Looked up from germline, CDR1 is MRHNA and CDR2 is SNTAGT. The germline V and J ends were trimmed by 7 bases and 1 base, with 10 bases remaining between them. The CDR3 runs 13 residues. DNA of the CDR3: TGTGCCAGCATCCTCGGGCGGAACACTGAAGCTTTCTTT. It yields the protein CASILGRNTEAFF.

This clone was recorded at least ten times. The chain employs TRBV20-1 and TRBJ2-2; 9 positions agree with TRBD2. The CDR3 covers 18 residues. V shed 0 bases and J 1 base; nucleotides not matched to a gene: 9. Per germline, CDR1 DFQATT and CDR2 SNEGSKA (reference sequence). The CDR3 region is CSARDAGPSGENTGELFF. Here the CDR3 DNA reads TGCAGTGCTAGAGATGCTGGTCCTAGCGGGGAGAACACCGGGGAGCTGTTTTTT.

This clone is categorized as medium-sized. The chain recombines TRBV12-3 or TRBV12-4 with TRBJ1-5; no reliable D call. CDR3 size: 15 residues. The ends were cut back, 6 bases at V and 7 bases at J, with 19 bases in the middle. DNA of the CDR3: TGTGCCAGCAGGATAGAATTGGGGAATCAGCAGCCCCAGCATTTT. Amino acids: CASRIELGNQQPQHF.

Comment on this clone: The junction and the germline gene differ at one end; a read error may be behind it. This CDR3 is also generated by other DNA sequences in the sample. The rearrangement uses TRBV6-2 or TRBV6-3 and TRBJ2-3; 8 bases map to TRBD2. This CDR3 spans 17 amino acids. From germline, CDR1 is MNHEY and CDR2 SVGEGT. CDR3 protein: CASTLTSALVSIDTQYF. The CDR3 DNA is TGTGCCAGCACTCTGACTAGCGCACTCGTTAGCATAGATACGCAGTATTTT.